The rows below give T cell receptor beta chains drawn from one sample of a study of Tregs in tolerant kidney transplant recipients. The data were produced by immunoSEQ multiplex PCR, yet TCRdb's version contains in-frame clones alone and is incomplete. Of 45,000 or so clones in the sample, over 85% are singletons; the top ten hold roughly a sixth. The sequenced sample was CD8+ T cells from blood (PBMCs), obtained 12 months after the transplant. The receptor source for this set is a human patient who received a combined kidney and bone marrow transplant. The graft donor may have contributed some T cells. The CDR3 runs from the conserved cysteine through the conserved F or W. A D gene is named only where the DNA matches it firmly. Rows give clone size only sometimes, using once, few, many, or a class for an expanded clone.

v_call: TRBV5-1
d_call: TRBD1
j_call: TRBJ1-1
clone_size: .
cdr3_nt: TGCGCCAGCATTTCTCCAGGGGGCGCGGACACTGAAGCTTTCTTT
cdr3_aa: CASISPGGADTEAFF

v_call: TRBV30
d_call: .
j_call: TRBJ1-2
clone_size: .
cdr3_nt: TGTGCCTGGAGTGTAAACACAAACTATGGCTACACCTTC
cdr3_aa: CAWSVNTNYGYTF

v_call: TRBV6-1
d_call: TRBD1
j_call: TRBJ2-5
clone_size: .
cdr3_nt: TGTGCCAGCAGTGAAAAAACAGGGGTGGGAATTGAGACCCAGTACTTC
cdr3_aa: CASSEKTGVGIETQYF

v_call: TRBV6-4
d_call: .
j_call: TRBJ2-3
clone_size: .
cdr3_nt: TGTGCCAGCAGTGCACGGGTCACAGATACGCAGTATTTT
cdr3_aa: CASSARVTDTQYF

v_call: TRBV6-4
d_call: TRBD2
j_call: TRBJ2-1
clone_size: .
cdr3_nt: TGTGCCAGCAGTGCCCTCGGGACTAGCGGGGTTGATGAGCAGTTCTTC
cdr3_aa: CASSALGTSGVDEQFF

v_call: TRBV15
d_call: .
j_call: TRBJ2-1
clone_size: once
cdr3_nt: TGTGCCACCAGCAGAATGGGGGGGCTCAATGAGCAGTTCTTC
cdr3_aa: CATSRMGGLNEQFF

v_call: TRBV19
d_call: .
j_call: TRBJ2-3
clone_size: once
cdr3_nt: TGTGCCAGTAGTATAGTTCCGGGGGTACCAGATACGCAGTATTTT
cdr3_aa: CASSIVPGVPDTQYF

v_call: TRBV6-5
d_call: TRBD2
j_call: TRBJ2-3
clone_size: .
cdr3_nt: TGTGCCAGCAGTAACCTAGCGGGGGTTAGGGATACGCAGTATTTT
cdr3_aa: CASSNLAGVRDTQYF

v_call: TRBV7-6
d_call: TRBD1
j_call: TRBJ1-2
clone_size: .
cdr3_nt: TGTGCCAGCAGCTTAGCTGGACAGGGAATCTATGGCTACACCTTC
cdr3_aa: CASSLAGQGIYGYTF

v_call: TRBV5-1
d_call: TRBD1
j_call: TRBJ2-7
clone_size: .
cdr3_nt: TGCGCCAGCAGCTGGCTGGGACAGGGGGCCTACGAGCAGTACTTC
cdr3_aa: CASSWLGQGAYEQYF

v_call: TRBV4-3
d_call: .
j_call: TRBJ2-1
clone_size: .
cdr3_nt: TGCGCCAGCAGCCACCGACTAGGTGCTTACAATGAGCAGTTCTTC
cdr3_aa: CASSHRLGAYNEQFF

v_call: TRBV7-8
d_call: TRBD2
j_call: TRBJ2-3
clone_size: few
cdr3_nt: TGTGCCAGCAGCTTTGGACTAGCGGGCCCCTCTAGCACAGATACGCAGTATTTT
cdr3_aa: CASSFGLAGPSSTDTQYF

v_call: TRBV11-3
d_call: TRBD1
j_call: TRBJ2-7
clone_size: .
cdr3_nt: TGTGCCAGCAGCTTTTGGACAGGGCCCACATACGAGCAGTACTTC
cdr3_aa: CASSFWTGPTYEQYF

v_call: TRBV2
d_call: .
j_call: TRBJ2-7
clone_size: .
cdr3_nt: TGTGCCAGCAGGGAACGAGCGGGCCCTAACTACGAGCAGTACTTC
cdr3_aa: CASRERAGPNYEQYF

v_call: TRBV9
d_call: .
j_call: TRBJ2-1
clone_size: .
cdr3_nt: TGTGCCAGCAGCGTAGGGACAGCCACCTACAATGAGCAGTTCTTC
cdr3_aa: CASSVGTATYNEQFF

v_call: TRBV7-8
d_call: .
j_call: TRBJ2-7
clone_size: .
cdr3_nt: TGTGCCAGCAGCGCATTGGGGGGAAGTATTACCTACGAGCAGTACTTC
cdr3_aa: CASSALGGSITYEQYF

v_call: TRBV2
d_call: TRBD1
j_call: TRBJ2-5
clone_size: .
cdr3_nt: TGTGCCAGCAGATCAGACAGGGCGGCGTGGGAGACCCAGTACTTC
cdr3_aa: CASRSDRAAWETQYF

v_call: TRBV5-4
d_call: TRBD1
j_call: TRBJ1-2
clone_size: .
cdr3_nt: TGTGCCAGCAGCCCGGGACAGGGATCGGGCTACACCTTC
cdr3_aa: CASSPGQGSGYTF

v_call: TRBV7-6
d_call: .
j_call: TRBJ2-7
clone_size: .
cdr3_nt: TGTGCCAGCAGTTATCCAAGCGGCGAGCAGTACTTC
cdr3_aa: CASSYPSGEQYF

v_call: TRBV7-9
d_call: TRBD1
j_call: TRBJ2-5
clone_size: .
cdr3_nt: TGTGCCAGCAGCGGGAGGGGGGACAGGGGCGATCAAGAGACCCAGTACTTC
cdr3_aa: CASSGRGDRGDQETQYF

v_call: TRBV15
d_call: TRBD1
j_call: TRBJ2-7
clone_size: once
cdr3_nt: TGTGCCACCAGCAGAGATCTTCACAGGGGCCACGAGCAGTACTTC
cdr3_aa: CATSRDLHRGHEQYF

v_call: TRBV7-9
d_call: TRBD1
j_call: TRBJ2-1
clone_size: .
cdr3_nt: TGTGCCAGCAGCTTGGGACAGGGAAGATACAATGAGCAGTTCTTC
cdr3_aa: CASSLGQGRYNEQFF

v_call: TRBV4-2
d_call: TRBD2
j_call: TRBJ2-1
clone_size: .
cdr3_nt: TGTGCCAGCAGCCGATTTAGCGGGGGGGCCTACAATGAGCAGTTCTTC
cdr3_aa: CASSRFSGGAYNEQFF

v_call: TRBV19
d_call: TRBD1
j_call: TRBJ2-6
clone_size: .
cdr3_nt: TGTGCCAGTAGGGACAGGGGCGCTGGGGCCAACGTCCTGACTTTC
cdr3_aa: CASRDRGAGANVLTF

v_call: TRBV19
d_call: .
j_call: TRBJ2-3
clone_size: .
cdr3_nt: TGTGCCAGTAGTATATTAGGAGGGGGCGGACCTCTCACAGATACGCAGTATTTT
cdr3_aa: CASSILGGGGPLTDTQYF

v_call: TRBV27
d_call: TRBD1
j_call: TRBJ2-7
clone_size: once
cdr3_nt: TGTGCCAGCAGCCCGGACAGGGTTCTCTACGAGCAGTACTTC
cdr3_aa: CASSPDRVLYEQYF

v_call: TRBV9
d_call: TRBD2
j_call: TRBJ2-1
clone_size: .
cdr3_nt: TGTGCCAGCAGCGTAGGCGCGGGAGACAACAATGAGCAGTTCTTC
cdr3_aa: CASSVGAGDNNEQFF